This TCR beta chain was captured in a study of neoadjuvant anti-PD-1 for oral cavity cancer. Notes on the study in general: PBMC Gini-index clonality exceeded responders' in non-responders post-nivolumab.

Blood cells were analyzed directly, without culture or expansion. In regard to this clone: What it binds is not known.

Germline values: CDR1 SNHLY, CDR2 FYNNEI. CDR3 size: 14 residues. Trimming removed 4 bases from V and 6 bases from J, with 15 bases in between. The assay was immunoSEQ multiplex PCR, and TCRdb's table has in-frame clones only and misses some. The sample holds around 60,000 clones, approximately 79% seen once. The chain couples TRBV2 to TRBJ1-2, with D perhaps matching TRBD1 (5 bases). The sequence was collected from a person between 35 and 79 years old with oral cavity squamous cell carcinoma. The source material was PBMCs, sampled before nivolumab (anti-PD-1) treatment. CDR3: CASSVGVYQDGYTF. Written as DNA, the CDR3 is TGTGCCAGCAGTGTAGGGGTTTACCAAGATGGCTACACCTTC.